This T cell receptor beta chain was captured by sequencing in a study of human T cells and chemical hapten exposure. The wider study: Women made up most patients, who had alopecia areata, totalis or universalis.

The library tagged individual cDNA molecules with unique molecular identifiers. TCRdb reprocessed the RACE reads via MiXCR and lists one record per CDR3 protein. The profile shows a few hundred thousand distinct CDR3 sequences, around 5% of them singletons. The CDR3 sequence is 17 residues long. Trimming took off 4 bases at V and 3 bases at J, with 21 bases between the two ends. The germline CDR1 and CDR2 sequences are SGHRS and YFSETQ. In this sample, this clonotype turned up many times. As for time point: patch test 1, 2 weeks after DPC sensitization. Treatment specified: therapeutic diphenylcyclopropenone sensitization with weekly scalp DPC.

The sequences come from whole blood, collected in connection with sensitization to the hapten diphenylcyclopropenone (DPC). The V call is TRBV5-1, the J call TRBJ2-3, with D perhaps TRBD1 (6 bases). The sequence was obtained from a woman between 50 and 59 years old with alopecia areata. Some clones in this sample may be carry-over from other donors' samples. Written as DNA, the CDR3 is TGCGCCAGCAGCGTGGGGCCTACAGGGTTAGGGACAGATACGCAGTATTTT. Its protein product is CASSVGPTGLGTDTQYF.